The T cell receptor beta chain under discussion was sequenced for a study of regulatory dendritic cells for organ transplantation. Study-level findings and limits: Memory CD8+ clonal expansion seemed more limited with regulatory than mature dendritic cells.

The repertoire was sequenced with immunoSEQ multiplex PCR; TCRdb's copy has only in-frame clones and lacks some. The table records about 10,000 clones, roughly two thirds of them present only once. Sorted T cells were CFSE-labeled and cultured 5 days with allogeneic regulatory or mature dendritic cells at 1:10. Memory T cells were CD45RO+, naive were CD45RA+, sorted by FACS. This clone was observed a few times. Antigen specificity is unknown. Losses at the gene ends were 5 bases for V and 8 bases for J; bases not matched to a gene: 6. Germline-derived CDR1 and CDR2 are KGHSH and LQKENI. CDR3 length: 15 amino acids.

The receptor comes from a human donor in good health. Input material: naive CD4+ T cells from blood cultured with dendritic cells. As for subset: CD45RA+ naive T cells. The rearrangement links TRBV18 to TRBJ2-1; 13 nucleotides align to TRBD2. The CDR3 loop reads CASSVGTSGVDEQFF. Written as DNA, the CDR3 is TGTGCCAGCTCAGTGGGGACTAGCGGGGTGGATGAGCAGTTCTTC.